This record covers a single T cell receptor (beta chain). These data originate in a study of shared clonotypes between healthy human individuals. Only in-frame clones appear in the TCRdb table, and some are missing; sequencing was by immunoSEQ multiplex PCR. The sample consists of 70,000 to 95,000 clones, 60% to 70% of them appearing once. Input material: memory CD8+ T cells sorted from blood. As to subset: CD45RO+ cells pooled with CCR7-negative TemRA cells. The sequence came from a man younger than 45 in good health.

CDR3 sequence (DNA): TGTGCCAGCAGCTTAGCTGGGGTGGGGACAGGTGGTTACGAGCAGTACTTC. It specifies CASSLAGVGTGGYEQYF. This chain connects TRBV7-6 to TRBJ2-7; TRBD1 matches at 8 bases. Germline V lookup: CDR1 SGHVS, CDR2 FNYEAQ. The CDR3 length is 17 residues. Unmatched junction bases numbered 11, after V lost 0 bases and J lost 4 bases.